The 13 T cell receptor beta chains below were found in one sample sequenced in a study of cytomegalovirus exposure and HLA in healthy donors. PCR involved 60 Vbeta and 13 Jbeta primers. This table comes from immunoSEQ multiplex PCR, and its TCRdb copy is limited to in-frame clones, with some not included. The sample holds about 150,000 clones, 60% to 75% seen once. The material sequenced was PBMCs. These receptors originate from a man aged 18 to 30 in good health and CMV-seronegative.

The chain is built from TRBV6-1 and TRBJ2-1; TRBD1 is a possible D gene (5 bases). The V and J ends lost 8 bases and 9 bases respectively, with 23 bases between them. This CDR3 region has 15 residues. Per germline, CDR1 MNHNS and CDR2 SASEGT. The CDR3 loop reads CASRPQGPQGAEQFF. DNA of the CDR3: TGTGCCAGCCGACCCCAGGGCCCGCAAGGGGCTGAGCAGTTCTTC.

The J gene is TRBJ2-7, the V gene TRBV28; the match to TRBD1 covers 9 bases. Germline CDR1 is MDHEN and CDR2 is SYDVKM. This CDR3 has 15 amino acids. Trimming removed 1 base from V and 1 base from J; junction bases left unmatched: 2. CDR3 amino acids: CASSLSGTGSYEQYF. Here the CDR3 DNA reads TGTGCCAGCAGTTTATCCGGGACAGGGTCCTACGAGCAGTACTTC.

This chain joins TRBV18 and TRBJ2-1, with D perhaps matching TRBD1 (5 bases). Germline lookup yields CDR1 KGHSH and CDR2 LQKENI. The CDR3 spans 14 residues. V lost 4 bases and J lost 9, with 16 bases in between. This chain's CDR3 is CASSLLQDAPEQFF. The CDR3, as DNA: TGTGCCAGCTCACTCCTACAGGACGCCCCTGAGCAGTTCTTC.

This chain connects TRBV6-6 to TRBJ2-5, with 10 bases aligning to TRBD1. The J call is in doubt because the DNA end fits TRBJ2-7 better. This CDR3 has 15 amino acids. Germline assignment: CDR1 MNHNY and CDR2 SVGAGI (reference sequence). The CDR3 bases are TGTGCCAGCAGTTACACCGGGACAGGGGCGTTCGAGCAGTACTTC. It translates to CASSYTGTGAFEQYF.

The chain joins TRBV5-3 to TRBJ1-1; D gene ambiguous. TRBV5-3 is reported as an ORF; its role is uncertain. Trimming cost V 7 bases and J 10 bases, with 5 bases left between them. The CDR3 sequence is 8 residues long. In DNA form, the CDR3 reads TGTGCCAGATCTACAGCTTTCTTT. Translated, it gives CARSTAFF.

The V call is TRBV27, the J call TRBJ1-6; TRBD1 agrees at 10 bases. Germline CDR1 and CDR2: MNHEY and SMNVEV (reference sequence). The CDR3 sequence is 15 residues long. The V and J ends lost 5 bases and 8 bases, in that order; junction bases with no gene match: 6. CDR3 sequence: CASSEPGQGYSPLHF. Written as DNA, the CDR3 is TGTGCCAGCAGTGAACCGGGACAGGGGTATTCACCCCTCCACTTT.

CDR3 residues: CASRRQGSSPLHF. The DNA of the CDR3 is TGTGCCAGCAGAAGACAGGGTAGTTCACCCCTCCACTTT. This rearrangement joins TRBV6-1 to TRBJ1-6; 7 nucleotides agree with TRBD1. The CDR3 length is 13 residues. V lost 6 bases to trimming and J lost 9 bases; unmatched junction nucleotides: 5. The germline gives CDR1 MNHNS, CDR2 SASEGT.

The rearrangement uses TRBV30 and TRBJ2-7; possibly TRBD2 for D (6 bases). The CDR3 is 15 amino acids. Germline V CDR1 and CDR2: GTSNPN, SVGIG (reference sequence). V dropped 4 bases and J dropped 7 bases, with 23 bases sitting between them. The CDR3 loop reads CAWTLGTGGPREQYF. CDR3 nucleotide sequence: TGTGCCTGGACCCTGGGGACCGGGGGTCCGCGGGAGCAGTACTTC. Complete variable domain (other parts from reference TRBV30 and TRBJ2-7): SQTIHQWPATLVQPVGSPLSLECTVEGTSNPNLYWYRQAAGRGLQLLFYSVGIGQISSEVPQNLSASRPQDRQFILSSKKLLLSDSGFYLCAWTLGTGGPREQYFGPGTRLTVT.

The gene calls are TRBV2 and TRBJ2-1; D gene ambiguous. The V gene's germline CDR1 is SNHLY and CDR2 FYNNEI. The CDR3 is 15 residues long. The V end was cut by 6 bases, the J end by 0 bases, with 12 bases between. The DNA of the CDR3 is TGTGCCAGCAGCGCCGAGCCAAGCTCCTACAATGAGCAGTTCTTC. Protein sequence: CASSAEPSSYNEQFF.

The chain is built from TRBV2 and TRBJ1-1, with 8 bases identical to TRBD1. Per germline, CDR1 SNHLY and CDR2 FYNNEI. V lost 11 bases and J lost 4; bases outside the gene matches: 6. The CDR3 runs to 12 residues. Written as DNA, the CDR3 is TGTGCCTCCCAGGGGGCAGGCACTGAAGCTTTCTTT. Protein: CASQGAGTEAFF.

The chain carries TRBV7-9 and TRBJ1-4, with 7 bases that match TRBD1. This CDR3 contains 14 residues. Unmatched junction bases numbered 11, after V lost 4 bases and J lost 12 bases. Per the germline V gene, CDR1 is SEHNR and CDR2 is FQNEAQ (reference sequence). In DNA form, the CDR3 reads TGTGCCAGCAGCTCGTCCCGGGACAGCGTACAACTGTTTTTT. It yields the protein CASSSSRDSVQLFF.

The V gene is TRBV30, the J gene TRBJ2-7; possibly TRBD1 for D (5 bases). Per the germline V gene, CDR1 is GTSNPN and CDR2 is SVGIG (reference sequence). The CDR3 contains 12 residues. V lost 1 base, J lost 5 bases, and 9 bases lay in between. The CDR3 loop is CAWSATGNEQYF. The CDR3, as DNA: TGTGCCTGGAGTGCCACAGGTAACGAGCAGTACTTC.

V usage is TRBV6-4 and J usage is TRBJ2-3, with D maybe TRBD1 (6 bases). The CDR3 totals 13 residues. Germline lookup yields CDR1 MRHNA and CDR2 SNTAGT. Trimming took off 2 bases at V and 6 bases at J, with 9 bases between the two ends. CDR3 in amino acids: CASSDQGTDTQYF. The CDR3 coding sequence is TGTGCCAGCAGTGACCAGGGGACGGATACGCAGTATTTT.